The clone carrying this T cell receptor (beta chain) was detected once. This entry is derived from a study of blood T cell repertoires in COVID-19. Background on the study: Specimens from acute and convalescent COVID-19 originated in the United States, Italy and Spain. The analysed material was cDNA or gDNA that came from T cells, B-cell-depleted T cells, or PBMCs.

Libraries were prepared by immunoSEQ multiplex PCR; TCRdb keeps only in-frame clonotypes and omits some of them. The table includes about 140,000 clones, 84% detected once. Germline V gene data show CDR1 as MNHEY and CDR2 as SMNVEV (reference sequence). The CDR3 is made up of 13 amino acids. With 5 bases clipped from V and 5 bases from J, the junction kept 5 bases outside the gene matches. Donors were grouped by their self-reported clinical history. This TCR was recovered from a woman under 30 who had been exposed to COVID-19. The sequencing input was PBMCs or T cells enriched from blood (not recorded which). V usage is TRBV27 and J usage is TRBJ2-7, with 8 bases aligning to TRBD2. The CDR3 nucleotides read TGTGCCAGCAGTACCCCGGGAGGGGACGAGCAGTACTTC. It is translated as CASSTPGGDEQYF.